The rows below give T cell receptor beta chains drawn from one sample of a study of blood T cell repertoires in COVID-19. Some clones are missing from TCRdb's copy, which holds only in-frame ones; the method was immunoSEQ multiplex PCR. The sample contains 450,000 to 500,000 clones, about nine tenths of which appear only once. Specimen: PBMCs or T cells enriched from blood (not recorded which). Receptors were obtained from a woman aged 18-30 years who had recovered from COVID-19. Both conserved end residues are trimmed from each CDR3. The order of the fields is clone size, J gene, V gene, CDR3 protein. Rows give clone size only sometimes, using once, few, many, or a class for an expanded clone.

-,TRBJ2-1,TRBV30,AWSRGAEQF
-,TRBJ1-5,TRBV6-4,ASLWGRSNQPQH
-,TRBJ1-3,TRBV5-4,ASSQDRGKLRGNTIY
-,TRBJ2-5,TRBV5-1,ASSPDGGQETQY
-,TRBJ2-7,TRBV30,AWSLGTGYEEY
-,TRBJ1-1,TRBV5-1,ASSLGVNTEAF
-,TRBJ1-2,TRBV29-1,SVDLGAGGLDGYT
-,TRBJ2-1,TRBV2,ASSVPARGNEQF
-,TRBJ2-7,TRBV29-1,SVETGFEQY
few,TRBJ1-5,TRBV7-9,ASSLTGGQPQH
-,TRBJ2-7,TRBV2,ASTEGGFGNEQY
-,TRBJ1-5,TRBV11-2,ASSLGGFGEVH
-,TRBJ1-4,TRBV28,ASGGPGTANEKLF
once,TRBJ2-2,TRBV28,ASSFRVGELF
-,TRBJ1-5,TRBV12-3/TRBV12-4,ASSDRGQPQH
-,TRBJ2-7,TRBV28,ASSLPGTVSYEQY
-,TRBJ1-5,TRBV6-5,ASSSDRDHQPQH
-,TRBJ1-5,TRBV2,ASGGEGYQPQH
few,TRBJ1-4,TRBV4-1,ASSQGTGGGEKLF
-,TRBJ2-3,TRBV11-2,ASPGDTQY
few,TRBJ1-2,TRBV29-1,SVAGGSDYGYT
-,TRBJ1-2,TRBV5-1,ATGTDYGYT
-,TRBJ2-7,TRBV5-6,ASSGLGDSSYEQY
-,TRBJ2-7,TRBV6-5,ASSWKGGYEQY
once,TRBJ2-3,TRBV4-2,ASSQEIAGGQDTQY
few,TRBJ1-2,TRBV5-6,ASTSYRTAGYT
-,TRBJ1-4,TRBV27,ASSFTEGDGKLF
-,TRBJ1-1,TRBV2,ASSEGGQNTEAF
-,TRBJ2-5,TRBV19,ASSRGGAGETQY
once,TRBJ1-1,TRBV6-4,ASSATGGTEAF
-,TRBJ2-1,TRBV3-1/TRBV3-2,ASSLPGGANNEQF
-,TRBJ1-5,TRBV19,ASSYIRTGDQPQH
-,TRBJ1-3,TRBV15,ATSRDRIPGTGSGNTIY
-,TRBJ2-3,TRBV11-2,ASSLKRSTDTQY
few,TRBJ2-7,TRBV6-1,ASSEAWQTYEQY
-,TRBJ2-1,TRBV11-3,ASSILAGNEQF
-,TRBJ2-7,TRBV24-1,ATSDFRRAEKQY
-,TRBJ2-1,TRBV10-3,AVDSDSYNEQF
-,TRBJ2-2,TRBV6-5,ASNPLASNTGELF
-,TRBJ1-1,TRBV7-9,ASSLRGGDTEAF